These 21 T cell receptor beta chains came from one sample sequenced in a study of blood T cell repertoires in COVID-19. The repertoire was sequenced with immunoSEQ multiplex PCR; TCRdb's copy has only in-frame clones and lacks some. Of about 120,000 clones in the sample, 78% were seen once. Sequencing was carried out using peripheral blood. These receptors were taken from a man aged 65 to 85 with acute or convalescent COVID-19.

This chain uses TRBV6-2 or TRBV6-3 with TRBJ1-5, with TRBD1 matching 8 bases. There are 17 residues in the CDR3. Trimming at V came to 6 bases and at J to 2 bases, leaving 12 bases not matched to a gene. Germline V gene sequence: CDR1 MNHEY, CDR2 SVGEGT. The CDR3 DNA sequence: TGTGCCAGCAGCATCGGACAGGGTCAAGGAGGCAATCAGCCCCAGCATTTT. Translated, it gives CASSIGQGQGGNQPQHF.

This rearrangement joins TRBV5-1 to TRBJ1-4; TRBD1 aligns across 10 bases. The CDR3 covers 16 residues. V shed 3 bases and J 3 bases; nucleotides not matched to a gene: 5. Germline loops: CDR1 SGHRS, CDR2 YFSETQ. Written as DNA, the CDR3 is TGCGCCAGCAGCTCGGACAGGGGGTCGGCTAATGAAAAACTGTTTTTT. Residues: CASSSDRGSANEKLFF.

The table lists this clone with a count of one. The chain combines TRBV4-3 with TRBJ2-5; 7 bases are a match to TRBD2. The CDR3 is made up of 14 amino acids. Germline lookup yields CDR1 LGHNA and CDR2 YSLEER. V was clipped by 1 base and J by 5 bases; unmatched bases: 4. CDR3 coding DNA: TGCGCCAGCAGCCAAGGCGGGAGTTTCGAGACCCAGTACTTC. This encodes CASSQGGSFETQYF.

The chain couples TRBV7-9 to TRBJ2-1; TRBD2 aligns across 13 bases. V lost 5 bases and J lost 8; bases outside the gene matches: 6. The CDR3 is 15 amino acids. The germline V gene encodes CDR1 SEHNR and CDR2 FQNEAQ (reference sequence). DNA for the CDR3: TGTGCCAGCAGCCCGGGACTAGCGGGGATATATGAGCAGTTCTTC. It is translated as CASSPGLAGIYEQFF.

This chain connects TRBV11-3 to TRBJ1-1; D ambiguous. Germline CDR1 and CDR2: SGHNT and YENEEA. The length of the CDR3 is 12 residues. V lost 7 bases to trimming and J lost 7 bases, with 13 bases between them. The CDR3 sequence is CASTPGKGEAFF. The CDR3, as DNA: TGTGCCAGCACCCCGGGGAAGGGTGAAGCTTTCTTT.

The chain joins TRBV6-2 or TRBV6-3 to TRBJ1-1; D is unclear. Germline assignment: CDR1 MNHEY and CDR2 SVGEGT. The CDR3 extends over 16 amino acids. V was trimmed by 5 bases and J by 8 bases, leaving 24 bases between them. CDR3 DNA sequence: TGTGCCAGCAGTCTGGACGCCGGGCCCCGGGGTTGGGAAGCTTTCTTT. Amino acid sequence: CASSLDAGPRGWEAFF.

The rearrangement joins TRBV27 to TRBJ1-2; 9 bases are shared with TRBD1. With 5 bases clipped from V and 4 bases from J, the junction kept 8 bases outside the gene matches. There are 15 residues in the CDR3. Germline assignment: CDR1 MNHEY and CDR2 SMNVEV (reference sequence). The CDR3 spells CASSPPGTGFYGYTF. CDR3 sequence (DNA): TGTGCCAGCAGTCCGCCCGGGACAGGGTTCTATGGCTACACCTTC.

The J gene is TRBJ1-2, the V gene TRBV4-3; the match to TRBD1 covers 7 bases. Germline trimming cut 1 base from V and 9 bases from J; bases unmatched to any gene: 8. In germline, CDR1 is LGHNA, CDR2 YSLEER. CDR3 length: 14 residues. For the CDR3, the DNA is TGCGCCAGCAGCCAAGTTGGGACAGCTACCCGCTACACCTTC. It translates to CASSQVGTATRYTF.

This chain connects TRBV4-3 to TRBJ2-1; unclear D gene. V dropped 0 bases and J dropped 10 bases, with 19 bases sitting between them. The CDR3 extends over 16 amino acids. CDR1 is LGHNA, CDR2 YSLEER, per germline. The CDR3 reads CASSQDFTLAGSEQFF. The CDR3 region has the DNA TGCGCCAGCAGCCAAGATTTTACGTTAGCTGGATCGGAGCAGTTCTTC.

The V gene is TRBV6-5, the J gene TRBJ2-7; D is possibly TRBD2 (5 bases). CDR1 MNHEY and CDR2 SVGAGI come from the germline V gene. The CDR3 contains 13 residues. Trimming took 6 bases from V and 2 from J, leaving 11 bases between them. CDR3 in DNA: TGTGCCAGCAGCCTCCCGGGGACCTACGAGCAGTACTTC. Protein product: CASSLPGTYEQYF.

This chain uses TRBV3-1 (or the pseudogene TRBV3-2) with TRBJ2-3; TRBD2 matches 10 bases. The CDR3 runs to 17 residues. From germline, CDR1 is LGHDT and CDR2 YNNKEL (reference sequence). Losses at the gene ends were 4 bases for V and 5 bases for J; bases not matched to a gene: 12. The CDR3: CASSPSPTSGMGDTQYF. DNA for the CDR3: TGTGCCAGCAGCCCGTCACCAACTAGCGGGATGGGAGATACGCAGTATTTT.

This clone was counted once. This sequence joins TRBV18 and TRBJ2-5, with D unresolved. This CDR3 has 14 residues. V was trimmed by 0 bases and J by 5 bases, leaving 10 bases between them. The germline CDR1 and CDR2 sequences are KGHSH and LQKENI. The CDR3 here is CASSPPASDETQYF. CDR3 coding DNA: TGTGCCAGCTCACCACCGGCTAGTGACGAGACCCAGTACTTC.

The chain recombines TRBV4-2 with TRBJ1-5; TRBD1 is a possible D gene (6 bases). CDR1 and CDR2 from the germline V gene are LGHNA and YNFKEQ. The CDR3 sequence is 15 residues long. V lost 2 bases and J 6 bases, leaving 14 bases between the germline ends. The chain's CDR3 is CASSQSQGLGQPQHF. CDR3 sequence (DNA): TGTGCCAGCAGCCAATCACAGGGATTAGGTCAGCCCCAGCATTTT.

The CDR3 region is CATSDPTGTGQETQYF. CDR3 coding DNA: TGTGCCACCAGTGACCCAACTGGGACAGGCCAAGAGACCCAGTACTTC. The chain couples TRBV24-1 to TRBJ2-5; TRBD1 matches 8 bases. Germline trimming cut 4 bases from V and 1 base from J; bases unmatched to any gene: 7. Germline V gene lookup returns CDR1 KGHDR and CDR2 SFDVKD. The CDR3 runs 16 residues.

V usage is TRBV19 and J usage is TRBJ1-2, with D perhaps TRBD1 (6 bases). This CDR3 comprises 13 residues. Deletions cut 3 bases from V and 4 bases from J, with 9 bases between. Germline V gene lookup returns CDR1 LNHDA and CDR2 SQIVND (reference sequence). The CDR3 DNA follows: TGTGCCAGTAGTATCTCAGGGGTCTATGGCTACACCTTC. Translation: CASSISGVYGYTF.

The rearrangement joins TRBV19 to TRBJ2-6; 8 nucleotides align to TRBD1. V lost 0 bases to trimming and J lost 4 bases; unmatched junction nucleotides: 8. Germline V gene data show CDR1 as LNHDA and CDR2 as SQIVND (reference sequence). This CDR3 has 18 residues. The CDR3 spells CASSIERQGSVGANVLTF. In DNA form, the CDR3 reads TGTGCCAGTAGTATAGAAAGACAGGGGTCCGTCGGGGCCAACGTCCTGACTTTC.

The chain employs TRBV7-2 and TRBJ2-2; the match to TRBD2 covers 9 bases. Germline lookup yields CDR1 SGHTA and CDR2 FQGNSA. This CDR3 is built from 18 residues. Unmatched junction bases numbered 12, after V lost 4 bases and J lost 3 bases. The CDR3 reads CASSSSIGGGGYTGELFF. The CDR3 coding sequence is TGTGCCAGCAGCTCAAGCATTGGCGGGGGGGGATACACCGGGGAGCTGTTTTTT.

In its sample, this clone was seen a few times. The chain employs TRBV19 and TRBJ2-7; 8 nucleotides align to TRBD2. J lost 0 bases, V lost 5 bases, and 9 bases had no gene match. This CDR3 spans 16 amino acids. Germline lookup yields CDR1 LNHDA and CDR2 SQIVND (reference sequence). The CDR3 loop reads CASSPLRSGGSYEQYF. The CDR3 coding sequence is TGTGCCAGTAGTCCTCTGAGGAGCGGGGGCTCCTACGAGCAGTACTTC.

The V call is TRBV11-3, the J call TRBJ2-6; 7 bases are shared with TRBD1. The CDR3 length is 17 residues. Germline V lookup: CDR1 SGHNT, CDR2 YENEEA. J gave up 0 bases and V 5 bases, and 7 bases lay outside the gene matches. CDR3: CASSAGTESSGANVLTF. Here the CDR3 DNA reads TGTGCCAGCAGCGCCGGGACAGAGAGCTCTGGGGCCAACGTCCTGACTTTC.

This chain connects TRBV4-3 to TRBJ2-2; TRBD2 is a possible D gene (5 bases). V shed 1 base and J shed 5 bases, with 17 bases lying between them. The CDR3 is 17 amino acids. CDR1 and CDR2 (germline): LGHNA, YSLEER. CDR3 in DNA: TGCGCCAGCAGCCAAGTGGTGTCGAGGGTTCATACCGGGGAGCTGTTTTTT. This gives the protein CASSQVVSRVHTGELFF.

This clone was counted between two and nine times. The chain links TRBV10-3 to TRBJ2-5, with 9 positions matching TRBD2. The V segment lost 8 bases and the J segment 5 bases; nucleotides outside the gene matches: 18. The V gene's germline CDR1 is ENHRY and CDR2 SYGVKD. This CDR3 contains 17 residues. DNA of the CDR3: TGTGCCATCCCGGCGCCCCTGGCGGGGGGGCCCTGGGAGACCCAGTACTTC. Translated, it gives CAIPAPLAGGPWETQYF.